The 19 T cell receptor beta chains below were found in one sample sequenced in a study of blood T cell repertoires in COVID-19. Sequencing was performed with immunoSEQ multiplex PCR; in TCRdb, only in-frame clones are kept and a portion is missing. The repertoire holds 250,000 or so clones, with approximately 85% as singletons. The specimen was peripheral blood. The receptors originated from a woman between 25 and 40 years old with acute or convalescent COVID-19.

V is TRBV27 and J is TRBJ2-3; 11 bases line up with TRBD1. The CDR3 runs to 16 residues. The germline V gene encodes CDR1 MNHEY and CDR2 SMNVEV (reference sequence). Trimming took 4 bases from V and 7 from J; bases not matched to a gene: 10. In DNA form, the CDR3 reads TGTGCCAGCAGTTCCCGTCTTGGACAGGGGGCGCATACGCAGTATTTT. Encoded protein: CASSSRLGQGAHTQYF.

The chain is built from TRBV9 and TRBJ2-7, with TRBD2 identical over 11 bases. The V gene's germline CDR1 is SGDLS and CDR2 YYNGEE. The CDR3 totals 15 residues. The ends lost 2 bases at V and 5 bases at J; junction bases unmatched: 6. In nucleotides, the CDR3 is TGTGCCAGCAGCGTTGGACTAGCGGGCATCCACGAGCAGTACTTC. Encoded protein: CASSVGLAGIHEQYF.

The V and J genes are TRBV4-1 and TRBJ2-7, with unresolved D. Trimming took 0 bases from V and 3 from J, leaving 6 bases between them. The CDR3 is 13 amino acids. Germline-derived CDR1 and CDR2 are MGHRA and YSYEKL. The CDR3 coding sequence is TGCGCCAGCAGCCAAGATTCCGGCTACGAGCAGTACTTC. Its protein product is CASSQDSGYEQYF.

The V call is TRBV4-1, the J call TRBJ2-7; TRBD2 might be the D (6 bases). V lost 0 bases, J lost 0 bases, and 12 bases lay in between. This CDR3 is 16 amino acids long. Germline V CDR1 and CDR2: MGHRA, YSYEKL. The CDR3: CASSQEEGGTSYEQYF. The CDR3 nucleotides are TGCGCCAGCAGCCAAGAGGAGGGCGGGACCTCCTACGAGCAGTACTTC.

The chain carries TRBV5-1 and TRBJ2-1, with D hard to call. This CDR3 is built from 14 residues. The germline V and J ends were trimmed by 6 bases and 4 bases, with 14 bases remaining between them. Germline values: CDR1 SGHRS, CDR2 YFSETQ. The CDR3 DNA is TGCGCCAGCACCCTTGGGTACAGTTACAATGAGCAGTTCTTC. Translating it yields CASTLGYSYNEQFF.

The chain combines TRBV5-1 with TRBJ1-6, with 10 bases matching TRBD1. V was clipped by 4 bases and J by 7 bases; unmatched bases: 5. This CDR3 region has 15 residues. CDR1 and CDR2 (germline): SGHRS, YFSETQ. The CDR3 bases are TGCGCCAGCAGCACAGGACAGGGGGTAAATTCACCCCTCCACTTT. Translating it yields CASSTGQGVNSPLHF. Drawing the rest from reference TRBV5-1 and TRBJ1-6, the complete variable domain is KAGVTQTPRYLIKTRGQQVTLSCSPISGHRSVSWYQQTPGQGLQFLFEYFSETQRNKGNFPGRFSGRQFSNSRSEMNVSTLELGDSALYLCASSTGQGVNSPLHFGNGTRLTVT.

V and J are TRBV24-1 and TRBJ1-4, with D perhaps TRBD1 (6 bases). CDR3 length: 15 amino acids. CDR1 and CDR2 from the germline V gene are KGHDR and SFDVKD. Trimming cost V 4 bases and J 4 bases, with 12 bases left between them. CDR3 in DNA: TGTGCCACCAGTGACCACAGGGTTGGTAATGAAAAACTGTTTTTT. Translation: CATSDHRVGNEKLFF.

The chain is built from TRBV6-2 or TRBV6-3 and TRBJ2-2, with D possibly being TRBD2 (5 bases). The germline V gene encodes CDR1 MNHEY and CDR2 SVGEGT. The CDR3 runs 13 residues. Trimming stripped 6 bases from V and 4 bases from J, with 9 bases between. The CDR3 sequence: CASSPTSTGELFF. Written as DNA, the CDR3 is TGTGCCAGCAGCCCAACTAGCACCGGGGAGCTGTTTTTT.

The chain is built from TRBV27 and TRBJ1-2; TRBD1 matches 10 bases. V lost 6 bases to trimming and J lost 7 bases; unmatched junction nucleotides: 8. This CDR3 has 14 residues. The V gene's germline CDR1 is MNHEY and CDR2 SMNVEV (reference sequence). The CDR3 nucleotides read TGTGCCAGCAGCCGGGACAGGGGATGGCGTGGCTACACCTTC. Translated: CASSRDRGWRGYTF.

The V call is TRBV29-1, the J call TRBJ2-7; 8 positions agree with TRBD1. There are 13 residues in the CDR3. Germline V gene sequence: CDR1 SQVTM, CDR2 ANQGSEA. V gave up 6 bases and J gave up 3 bases; unmatched junction bases: 7. The CDR3 protein is CSVEQGVSYEQYF. The DNA of the CDR3 is TGCAGCGTGGAACAGGGGGTGAGCTACGAGCAGTACTTC.

The genes are TRBV5-1 and TRBJ2-7; tentatively, D is TRBD2 (5 bases). The CDR3 loop spans 13 amino acids. V lost 3 bases, J lost 5 bases, and 12 bases lay in between. Germline V gene data show CDR1 as SGHRS and CDR2 as YFSETQ. The CDR3 reads CASSSPGKDEQYF. In DNA, the CDR3 is TGCGCCAGCAGCTCACCCGGGAAGGACGAGCAGTACTTC. Using reference TRBV5-1 and TRBJ2-7 for the parts outside the CDR3, the full variable domain is KAGVTQTPRYLIKTRGQQVTLSCSPISGHRSVSWYQQTPGQGLQFLFEYFSETQRNKGNFPGRFSGRQFSNSRSEMNVSTLELGDSALYLCASSSPGKDEQYFGPGTRLTVT.

The rearrangement uses TRBV29-1 and TRBJ2-1; possible D gene TRBD2, 5 bases. Trimming shortened V by 4 bases and J by 4 bases, and 14 bases separated the two germline ends. Germline assignment: CDR1 SQVTM and CDR2 ANQGSEA. This CDR3 has 14 residues. Here the CDR3 DNA reads TGCAGCGTTGGGTCCAGGAGGCTTTACAATGAGCAGTTCTTC. As protein: CSVGSRRLYNEQFF.

The chain uses TRBV19 and TRBJ2-7, with D maybe TRBD1 (6 bases). The CDR3 length is 14 residues. Germline V gene lookup returns CDR1 LNHDA and CDR2 SQIVND (reference sequence). V was shortened by 3 bases and J by 4 bases, with 13 bases between the two germline ends. The CDR3 here is CASSISGTFYEQYF. The CDR3 region has the DNA TGTGCCAGTAGTATTTCCGGGACATTTTACGAGCAGTACTTC.

The chain recombines TRBV5-4 with TRBJ2-1; 8 bases match TRBD2. Germline trimming cut 2 bases from V and 2 bases from J; bases unmatched to any gene: 3. This CDR3 is built from 15 residues. CDR1 is SGHNT, CDR2 YYREEE, per germline (reference sequence). The CDR3 DNA reads TGTGCCAGCAGCTTAGAACTAGCGGCCTACAATGAGCAGTTCTTC. It translates to CASSLELAAYNEQFF.

The chain is built from TRBV2 and TRBJ2-7, with D uncertain. V lost 2 bases, J lost 9 bases, and 8 bases lay in between. Per the germline V gene, CDR1 is SNHLY and CDR2 is FYNNEI. CDR3 length equals 11 residues. The CDR3 spells CASSERGLQYF. The CDR3 nucleotides are TGTGCCAGCAGTGAAAGAGGTCTGCAGTACTTC.

The chain is built from TRBV12-3 or TRBV12-4 and TRBJ2-7, with 7 bases aligning to TRBD1. The CDR3 is made up of 13 amino acids. Germline trimming cut 5 bases from V and 3 bases from J; bases unmatched to any gene: 4. This CDR3 is CASSPGTVYEQYF. CDR3 in DNA: TGTGCCAGCAGTCCCGGGACAGTCTACGAGCAGTACTTC.

This clone showed up just once. The J gene is TRBJ1-1, the V gene TRBV9, with 8 bases that match TRBD1. In germline, CDR1 is SGDLS, CDR2 YYNGEE. This CDR3 is built from 14 residues. Unmatched junction bases numbered 6, after V lost 4 bases and J lost 4 bases. CDR3 loop: CASSPQGGRTEAFF. The CDR3 DNA reads TGTGCCAGCAGCCCACAGGGGGGCCGCACTGAAGCTTTCTTT.

The J gene is TRBJ2-1, the V gene TRBV3-1 (or the pseudogene TRBV3-2), with 11 bases identical to TRBD2. Germline lookup yields CDR1 LGHDT and CDR2 YNNKEL (reference sequence). J gave up 1 base and V 5 bases, and 4 bases lay outside the gene matches. This CDR3 is 16 amino acids long. The CDR3 nucleotides read TGTGCCAGCAGCTCGGGGACTAGCGGATCCTACAATGAGCAGTTCTTC. Its translation: CASSSGTSGSYNEQFF.

The genes are TRBV30 and TRBJ1-6, with 8 bases lining up with TRBD1. Per germline, CDR1 GTSNPN and CDR2 SVGIG (reference sequence). This CDR3 contains 13 residues. V dropped 4 bases and J dropped 10; count of bases not matched to a gene: 6. The CDR3, as DNA: TGTGCCTGGACTGCCAGGGGGCTCTCACCCCTCCACTTT. It yields the protein CAWTARGLSPLHF.